This entry lists 31 T cell receptor beta chains sequenced from one sample in a study of preoperative IRX-2 immunotherapy in early breast cancer (dated by TCRdb to about 2019). The treatment or condition label, read with the paper, signifies: preoperative locoregional IRX-2 cytokine immunotherapy. The library was prepared using the immunoSEQ multiplex PCR assay. TCRdb holds this immuneACCESS table with in-frame rearrangements only. Some clones are missing; in checked studies, unresolved V genes explain under half, and the rest has no known cause. For this sample there are around 40,000 clones; over 85% appear just once. The top ten constitute 1.5% to 2% of the sample. The sequencing here drew on tumor tissue, taken after IRX-2 immunotherapy. The receptor source for this set is a human donor with breast cancer.

The rearrangement uses TRBV11-2 and TRBJ2-1, with TRBD2 matching 7 bases. Unmatched junction bases numbered 7, after V lost 0 bases and J lost 11 bases. Germline values: CDR1 SGHAT, CDR2 FQNNGV. The CDR3 runs 14 residues. DNA for the CDR3: TGTGCCAGCAGCTTAGATCAGGGACTAACTCAGCAGTTCTTC. This codes for CASSLDQGLTQQFF. Full variable domain (remainder filled in from reference TRBV11-2 and TRBJ2-1): EAGVAQSPRYKIIEKRQSVAFWCNPISGHATLYWYQQILGQGPKLLIQFQNNGVVDDSQLPKDRFSAERLKGVDSTLKIQPAKLEDSAVYLCASSLDQGLTQQFFGPGTRLTVL.

This clone was observed a few times. The chain couples TRBV30 to TRBJ1-6; TRBD1 might be the D (6 bases). V was clipped by 3 bases and J by 9 bases, with 18 bases between them. Germline CDR1 is GTSNPN and CDR2 is SVGIG (reference sequence). The CDR3 is made up of 15 amino acids. The chain's CDR3 is CAWRGDKGRGSPLHF. CDR3 nucleotide sequence: TGTGCCTGGAGGGGGGACAAAGGAAGGGGTTCACCCCTCCACTTT.

This chain connects TRBV21-1 to TRBJ2-7; TRBD1 was called by the table and not checked on the DNA. TRBV21-1 is annotated as a pseudogene. The CDR3 has 17 residues. Here the CDR3 DNA reads TGTGCCAGCAGCCCCTGGGACAGGGTATTTGACCACTACGAGCAGTACTTC. This sequence encodes CASSPWDRVFDHYEQYF.

The chain links TRBV7-8 to TRBJ2-2; 11 bases map to TRBD1. The CDR3 runs to 14 residues. Germline CDR1 and CDR2: SGHVS and FQNEAQ. V dropped 8 bases and J dropped 6; count of bases not matched to a gene: 5. The CDR3 here is CASGGQGAAGELFF. CDR3 bases: TGTGCCAGCGGAGGACAGGGGGCGGCCGGGGAGCTGTTTTTT.

The V gene is TRBV20-1, the J gene TRBJ1-4; D may be TRBD1 (6 bases). Trimming removed 5 bases from V and 7 bases from J, with 8 bases in between. The CDR3 totals 11 residues. CDR1 is DFQATT, CDR2 SNEGSKA, per germline (reference sequence). CDR3 bases: TGCAGTGCTTTCAGGGGTGAAAAACTGTTTTTT. Its translation is CSAFRGEKLFF.

The chain carries TRBV7-9 and TRBJ2-3; 11 nucleotides agree with TRBD2. Germline trimming cut 6 bases from V and 3 bases from J; bases unmatched to any gene: 5. The CDR3 runs to 15 residues. CDR1 is SEHNR, CDR2 FQNEAQ, per germline (reference sequence). The CDR3, as DNA: TGTGCCAGCAGTGTAGCGGGGGGGGAGACAGATACGCAGTATTTT. It codes for CASSVAGGETDTQYF.

The CDR3 DNA reads TGTGCCAGCAGCTTCGGACGGGTTGATCAGCCCCAGCATTTT. It yields the protein CASSFGRVDQPQHF. The rearrangement joins TRBV7-2 to TRBJ1-5; unclear D gene. Germline V gives CDR1 SGHTA, CDR2 FQGNSA. Trimming cost V 3 bases and J 5 bases, with 11 bases left between them. The CDR3 has 14 residues.

The chain recombines TRBV11-2 with TRBJ2-3; D is possibly TRBD2 (5 bases). Per germline, CDR1 SGHAT and CDR2 FQNNGV. This CDR3 contains 12 residues. The germline V and J ends were trimmed by 3 bases and 8 bases, with 9 bases remaining between them. CDR3 sequence reads: CASSFSRGTQYF. Here the CDR3 DNA reads TGTGCCAGCAGCTTTAGTCGGGGTACGCAGTATTTT.

This chain uses TRBV6-1 with TRBJ2-7; D unclear. The CDR3 spans 13 residues. V was cut by 4 bases and J by 0 bases, with 7 bases left in between. Germline values: CDR1 MNHNS, CDR2 SASEGT. This CDR3 reads CASSARHSYEQYF. DNA of the CDR3: TGTGCCAGCAGTGCTCGCCACTCCTACGAGCAGTACTTC.

The genes are TRBV7-3 and TRBJ2-2, with D possibly being TRBD2 (6 bases). CDR3 length equals 15 residues. V gave up 2 bases and J gave up 0 bases, with 7 bases separating them. Germline lookup yields CDR1 SGHTA and CDR2 FQGTGA. This chain's CDR3 is CASSLGGTNTGELFF. The CDR3 DNA reads TGTGCCAGCAGCTTAGGAGGGACGAACACCGGGGAGCTGTTTTTT.

This clone was seen a single time. The chain employs TRBV7-2 and TRBJ2-7, with TRBD2 matching over 7 bases. The V gene's germline CDR1 is SGHTA and CDR2 FQGNSA. The V gene end was trimmed by 3 bases and the J gene end by 3 bases; junction bases not matched to a gene: 5. This CDR3 is built from 14 residues. The CDR3 sequence: CASSFPGTNYEQYF. Written as DNA, the CDR3 is TGTGCCAGCAGCTTCCCCGGGACTAACTACGAGCAGTACTTC.

The chain is built from TRBV6-1 and TRBJ1-5; a weak D match, TRBD1 (6 bases). The CDR3 has 15 amino acids. Trimming cost V 3 bases and J 5 bases, with 14 bases left between them. Germline loops: CDR1 MNHNS, CDR2 SASEGT. The CDR3 DNA reads TGTGCCAGCAGTGATGGGCAGGGGAATTATCAGCCCCAGCATTTT. Translating it yields CASSDGQGNYQPQHF.

This chain joins TRBV19 and TRBJ2-3; 10 bases are a match to TRBD1. Per germline, CDR1 LNHDA and CDR2 SQIVND (reference sequence). The CDR3 is 18 amino acids. V was pared by 4 bases and J by 6 bases, with 16 bases of the junction left unmatched. The CDR3 is CASSNPLFDRGLGDTQYF. The CDR3 DNA is TGTGCCAGTAGTAACCCCCTATTCGACAGGGGGCTTGGGGATACGCAGTATTTT.

This clone was seen once. The V call is TRBV28, the J call TRBJ2-7; TRBD2 matches at 8 bases. The CDR3 covers 16 residues. CDR1 and CDR2 from the germline V gene are MDHEN and SYDVKM. The V gene end was trimmed by 1 base and the J gene end by 1 base; junction bases not matched to a gene: 6. CDR3 protein: CASSLSGGGLSYEQYF. The CDR3, as DNA: TGTGCCAGCAGTTTATCGGGAGGGGGATTGTCCTACGAGCAGTACTTC.

This clone has just one count. The V gene is TRBV28, the J gene TRBJ2-2; 12 bases are a match to TRBD2. The germline gives CDR1 MDHEN, CDR2 SYDVKM. This CDR3 is 17 amino acids long. V lost 5 bases to trimming and J lost 6 bases; unmatched junction nucleotides: 10. CDR3 DNA sequence: TGTGCCAGCAGTCTGATACTAGCGGGAGGAGCGGCCGGGGAGCTGTTTTTT. Translating it yields CASSLILAGGAAGELFF.

The genes are TRBV4-1 and TRBJ2-7; D is uncertain. The CDR3 runs 14 residues. The V end was cut by 5 bases, the J end by 5 bases, with 16 bases between. The germline CDR1 and CDR2 sequences are MGHRA and YSYEKL. The CDR3 sequence is CASSLRSQLNEQYF. CDR3 nucleotide sequence: TGCGCCAGCAGCTTACGTTCCCAACTCAACGAGCAGTACTTC.

The V gene is TRBV6-1, the J gene TRBJ2-7; a possible D gene is TRBD1 (6 bases). This CDR3 spans 13 amino acids. The germline V gene has CDR1 MNHNS and CDR2 SASEGT. The V and J ends lost 8 bases and 6 bases respectively, with 17 bases between them. The CDR3 loop reads CASEGQPASEQYF. The CDR3 nucleotides read TGTGCCAGCGAAGGACAGCCCGCCTCCGAGCAGTACTTC.

This rearrangement joins TRBV7-6 to TRBJ2-6; possible D gene TRBD2, 5 bases. The germline V gene has CDR1 SGHVS and CDR2 FNYEAQ. The CDR3 is 22 residues long. The ends were cut back, 2 bases at V and 3 bases at J, with 29 bases in the middle. In nucleotides, the CDR3 is TGTGCCAGCAGCTTATCTAGACCCCCTCAGAGGGAAGGGAACCATGGGGCCAACGTCCTGACTTTC. Encoded protein: CASSLSRPPQREGNHGANVLTF.

V gene TRBV7-9 combines with J gene TRBJ1-1; no clear D. Trimming stripped 2 bases from V and 8 bases from J, with 6 bases between. In germline, CDR1 is SEHNR, CDR2 FQNEAQ (reference sequence). The CDR3 totals 11 residues. The CDR3: CASSLNAEAFF. The CDR3 DNA reads as TGTGCCAGCAGCTTAAACGCCGAAGCTTTCTTT.

This rearrangement joins TRBV19 to TRBJ1-2; D is unclear. The V and J ends lost 4 bases and 3 bases respectively, with 6 bases between them. The CDR3 contains 12 residues. CDR1 and CDR2 from the germline V gene are LNHDA and SQIVND (reference sequence). For the CDR3, the DNA is TGTGCCAGTAGTAGAGCAGACTATGGCTACACCTTC. Protein product: CASSRADYGYTF.

The chain couples TRBV5-6 to TRBJ2-7; 7 bases match TRBD1. The CDR3 is made up of 18 amino acids. Germline CDR1 SGHDT, CDR2 YYEEEE. Unmatched junction bases numbered 13, after V lost 0 bases and J lost 1 base. The CDR3 DNA sequence: TGTGCCAGCAGCTTGGCCTATTTCCAGTCAGGGGGATCCTACGAGCAGTACTTC. As protein: CASSLAYFQSGGSYEQYF.

The rearrangement uses TRBV27 and TRBJ2-7; D gene unclear. CDR3 length equals 14 residues. Per germline, CDR1 MNHEY and CDR2 SMNVEV (reference sequence). The V end lost 8 bases, the J end lost 0 bases, and 14 bases lay between the germline ends. DNA of the CDR3: TGTGCCAGCTGGCCAGCCCCGAGCTCCTACGAGCAGTACTTC. The encoded protein is CASWPAPSSYEQYF.

This clone was counted a single time. The V call is TRBV27, the J call TRBJ2-7, with D tentatively TRBD1 or TRBD2 (5 bases each). Germline-derived CDR1 and CDR2 are MNHEY and SMNVEV (reference sequence). V was trimmed by 6 bases and J by 5 bases, leaving 14 bases between them. The CDR3 contains 13 residues. The CDR3 sequence is CASRVAGSHEQYF. Here the CDR3 DNA reads TGTGCCAGCAGAGTTGCAGGGAGCCACGAGCAGTACTTC.

J is TRBJ2-5 and V is TRBV7-9, with D perhaps assigned TRBD1 or TRBD2 (5 bases each). CDR1 and CDR2 (germline): SEHNR, FQNEAQ (reference sequence). The length of the CDR3 is 14 residues. Trimming removed 2 bases at V and 9 bases at J, with 16 bases between. The CDR3 DNA follows: TGTGCCAGCAGCTTAATTCAGGGCCCCGGGGCCCAGTACTTC. Encoded protein: CASSLIQGPGAQYF. Together with reference TRBV7-9 and TRBJ2-5, the CDR3 gives the full variable domain: DTGVSQNPRHKITKRGQNVTFRCDPISEHNRLYWYRQTLGQGPEFLTYFQNEAQLEKSRLLSDRFSAERPKGSFSTLEIQRTEQGDSAMYLCASSLIQGPGAQYFGPGTRLLVL.

The chain employs TRBV6-1 and TRBJ2-2; D not certain. V lost 2 bases to trimming and J lost 4 bases, with 14 bases between them. Germline-derived CDR1 and CDR2 are MNHNS and SASEGT. The CDR3 loop spans 16 amino acids. The CDR3 DNA follows: TGTGCCAGCAGTGAAATGGGCACAGCTCCCACCGGGGAGCTGTTTTTT. Protein: CASSEMGTAPTGELFF.

The genes are TRBV4-1 and TRBJ2-7; TRBD2 is a possible D gene (7 bases). In germline, CDR1 is MGHRA, CDR2 YSYEKL. The CDR3 is made up of 18 amino acids. Trimming removed 4 bases from V and 3 bases from J, with 25 bases in between. The CDR3 bases are TGCGCCAGCAGCCCGCTCCGGGGGCTGGCGGCGGGGGACTACGAGCAGTACTTC. Encoded protein: CASSPLRGLAAGDYEQYF.

The chain couples TRBV15 to TRBJ2-1, with 9 bases identical to TRBD1. Germline CDR1 is LNHNV and CDR2 is YYDKDF (reference sequence). The CDR3 is made up of 15 amino acids. With 4 bases clipped from V and 2 bases from J, the junction kept 3 bases outside the gene matches. As DNA, the CDR3 is TGTGCCACCAGCACTAGACAGGGGGCCTACAATGAGCAGTTCTTC. Residues: CATSTRQGAYNEQFF.

The chain couples TRBV25-1 to TRBJ2-1; 7 nucleotides agree with TRBD2. V was clipped by 6 bases and J by 7 bases; unmatched bases: 15. CDR3 length equals 16 residues. Germline CDR1 is MGHDK and CDR2 is SYGVNS. This CDR3 is CASRESGDPPSNEQFF. The CDR3 bases are TGTGCCAGCAGGGAGAGCGGGGACCCCCCAAGTAATGAGCAGTTCTTC.

The V and J genes are TRBV4-3 and TRBJ2-3; 8 bases align to TRBD2. V lost 0 bases and J lost 6; bases outside the gene matches: 8. The CDR3 totals 16 residues. Germline CDR1 reads LGHNA; CDR2 reads YSLEER. DNA for the CDR3: TGCGCCAGCAGCCAAGAAGGCCGCGGGGGGTTGGATACGCAGTATTTT. Residues: CASSQEGRGGLDTQYF.

This clone occurred once. The gene calls are TRBV14 and TRBJ2-3, with TRBD2 matching over 7 bases. V was pared by 0 bases and J by 2 bases, with 14 bases of the junction left unmatched. CDR1 is SGHDN, CDR2 FVKESK, per germline. The CDR3 totals 19 residues. In DNA form, the CDR3 reads TGTGCCAGCAGCCAAGAATGGGGACCCTTGGGACTAACCACAGATACGCAGTATTTT. Residues: CASSQEWGPLGLTTDTQYF.

The rearrangement joins TRBV19 to TRBJ2-2; D possibly matches TRBD1 or TRBD2 (7 bases each). The V gene's germline CDR1 is LNHDA and CDR2 SQIVND (reference sequence). CDR3 length: 14 residues. Trimming left V 3 bases short and J 7 bases short, with 12 bases between. CDR3 coding DNA: TGTGCCAGTAGTATTACAGGGGAGGGCGGGGAGCTGTTTTTT. This gives the protein CASSITGEGGELFF. Based on the CDR3 plus reference TRBV19 and TRBJ2-2, the full variable domain is DGGITQSPKYLFRKEGQNVTLSCEQNLNHDAMYWYRQDPGQGLRLIYYSQIVNDFQKGDIAEGYSVSREKKESFPLTVTSAQKNPTAFYLCASSITGEGGELFFGEGSRLTVL.